The source of this T cell receptor beta chain is a study of cytomegalovirus exposure and HLA in healthy donors. Study as a whole: Roughly 180 million T cells yielded some 100 million unique TCR beta sequences, as an earlier analysis found.

This CDR3 comprises 16 residues. V gave up 3 bases and J gave up 4 bases; unmatched junction bases: 10. The germline V gene encodes CDR1 SGHKS and CDR2 YYEKEE (reference sequence). Overall study results and limits: A later analysis reportedly found that, within productive TCRs, an Asian-associated ancestry cluster had fewer N-insertions than the mean observed across the roughly 700 donors. Among the sequence variants, a highly shared cluster was likely an artifact of sequencing. Listed as cytomegalovirus-associated were about 160 TCR beta chains.

The PCR was carried out with 60 Vbeta primers and 13 Jbeta primers. TCRdb's table, derived via immunoSEQ multiplex PCR, lists solely in-frame clones and lacks some. The data show under 150,000 clones, 60% to 85% seen once. Of note for this clone: Antigen: not known.

The genes are TRBV5-5 and TRBJ1-1; 9 bases are a match to TRBD1. The TCR was taken from a woman under 30 in good health and CMV-seronegative. Source material: PBMCs. The CDR3 here is CASSSPGQGLVTEAFF. DNA for the CDR3: TGTGCCAGCAGCTCACCGGGACAGGGTCTGGTCACTGAAGCTTTCTTT.